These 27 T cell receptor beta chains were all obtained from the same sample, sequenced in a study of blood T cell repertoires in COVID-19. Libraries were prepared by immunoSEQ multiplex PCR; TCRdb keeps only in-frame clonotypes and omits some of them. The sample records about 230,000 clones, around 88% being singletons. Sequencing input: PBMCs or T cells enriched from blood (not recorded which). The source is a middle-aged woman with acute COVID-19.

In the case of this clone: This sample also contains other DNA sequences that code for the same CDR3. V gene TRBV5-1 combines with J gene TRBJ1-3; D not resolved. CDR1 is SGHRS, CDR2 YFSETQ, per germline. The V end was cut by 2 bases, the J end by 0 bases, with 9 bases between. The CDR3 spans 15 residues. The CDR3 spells CASSFDRSSGNTIYF. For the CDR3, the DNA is TGCGCCAGCAGCTTCGATAGGAGCTCTGGAAACACCATATATTTT.

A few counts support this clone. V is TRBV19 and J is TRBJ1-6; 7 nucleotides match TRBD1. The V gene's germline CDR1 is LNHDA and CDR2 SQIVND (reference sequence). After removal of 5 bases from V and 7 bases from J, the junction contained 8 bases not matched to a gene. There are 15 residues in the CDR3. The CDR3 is CASSYSTGTNSPLHF. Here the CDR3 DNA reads TGTGCCAGTAGTTATTCGACAGGGACAAATTCACCCCTCCACTTT.

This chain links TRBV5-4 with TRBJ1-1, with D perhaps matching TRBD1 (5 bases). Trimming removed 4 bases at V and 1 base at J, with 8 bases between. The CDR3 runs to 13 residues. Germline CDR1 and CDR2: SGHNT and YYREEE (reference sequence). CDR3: CASSRQTNTEAFF. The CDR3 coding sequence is TGTGCCAGCAGCCGACAGACGAACACTGAAGCTTTCTTT.

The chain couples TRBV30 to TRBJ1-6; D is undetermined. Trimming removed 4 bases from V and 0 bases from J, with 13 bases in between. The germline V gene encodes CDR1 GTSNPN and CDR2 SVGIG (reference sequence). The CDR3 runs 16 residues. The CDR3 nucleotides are TGTGCCTGGACCGGGATGCGGAACTCCTATAATTCACCCCTCCACTTT. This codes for CAWTGMRNSYNSPLHF.

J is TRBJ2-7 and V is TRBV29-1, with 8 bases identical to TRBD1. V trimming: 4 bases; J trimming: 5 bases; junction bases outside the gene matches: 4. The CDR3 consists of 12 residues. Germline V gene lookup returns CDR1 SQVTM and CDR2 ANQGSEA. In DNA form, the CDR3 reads TGCAGCGTTGGTGCAGGGGGCCACGAGCAGTACTTC. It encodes CSVGAGGHEQYF.

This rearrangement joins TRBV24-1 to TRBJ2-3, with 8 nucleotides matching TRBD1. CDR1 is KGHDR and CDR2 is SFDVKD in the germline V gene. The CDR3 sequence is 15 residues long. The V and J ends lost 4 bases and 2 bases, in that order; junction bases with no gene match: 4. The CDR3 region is CATSDGQGHTDTQYF. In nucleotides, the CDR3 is TGTGCCACCAGTGACGGACAGGGACACACAGATACGCAGTATTTT.

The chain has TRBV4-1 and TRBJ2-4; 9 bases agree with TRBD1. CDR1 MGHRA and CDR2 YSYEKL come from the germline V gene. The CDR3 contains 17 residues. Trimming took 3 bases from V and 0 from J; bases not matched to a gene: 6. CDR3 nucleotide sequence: TGCGCCAGCAGCCAGGACCGGGACAGGGCAGCCAAAAACATTCAGTACTTC. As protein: CASSQDRDRAAKNIQYF.

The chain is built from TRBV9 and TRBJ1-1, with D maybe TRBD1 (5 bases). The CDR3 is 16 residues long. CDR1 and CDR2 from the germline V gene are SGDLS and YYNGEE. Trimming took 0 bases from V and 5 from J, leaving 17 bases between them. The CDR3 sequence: CASSVDPTGMATEAFF. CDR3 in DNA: TGTGCCAGCAGCGTAGATCCCACAGGCATGGCAACTGAAGCTTTCTTT.

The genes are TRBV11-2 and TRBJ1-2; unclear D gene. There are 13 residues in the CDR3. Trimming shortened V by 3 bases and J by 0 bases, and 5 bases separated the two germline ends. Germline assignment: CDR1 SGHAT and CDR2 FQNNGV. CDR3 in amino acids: CASSFTSNYGYTF. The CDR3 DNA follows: TGTGCCAGCAGCTTTACATCTAACTATGGCTACACCTTC.

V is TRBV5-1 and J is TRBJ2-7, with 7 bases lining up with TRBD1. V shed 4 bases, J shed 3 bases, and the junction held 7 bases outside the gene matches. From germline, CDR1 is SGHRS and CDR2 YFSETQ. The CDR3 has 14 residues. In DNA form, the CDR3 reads TGCGCCAGCAGCCCAAGACAGGGAAACTACGAGCAGTACTTC. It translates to CASSPRQGNYEQYF.

The CDR3: CASSSERTGRRYEQYV. CDR3 nucleotide sequence: TGTGCCAGCAGCTCCGAAAGGACAGGACGGAGGTACGAGCAGTACGTC. J is TRBJ2-7 and V is TRBV7-8, with 7 bases matching TRBD1. Germline values: CDR1 SGHVS, CDR2 FQNEAQ. This CDR3 contains 16 residues. V shed 4 bases and J 4 bases; nucleotides not matched to a gene: 13.

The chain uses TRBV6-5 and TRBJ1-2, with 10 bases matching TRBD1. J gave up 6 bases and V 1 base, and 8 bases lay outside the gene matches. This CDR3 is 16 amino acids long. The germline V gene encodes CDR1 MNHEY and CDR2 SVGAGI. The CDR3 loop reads CASSYLTPGQGNGYTF. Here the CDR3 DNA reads TGTGCCAGCAGTTACTTGACACCGGGACAGGGGAATGGCTACACCTTC.

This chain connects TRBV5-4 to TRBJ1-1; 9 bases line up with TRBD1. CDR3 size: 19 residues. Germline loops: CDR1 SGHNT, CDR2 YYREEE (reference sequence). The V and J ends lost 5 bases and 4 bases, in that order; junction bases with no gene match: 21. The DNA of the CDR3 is TGTGCCAGCAGTCCCCCGCCAGGACAGGGGCTGACCATGGGCACTGAAGCTTTCTTT. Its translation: CASSPPPGQGLTMGTEAFF.

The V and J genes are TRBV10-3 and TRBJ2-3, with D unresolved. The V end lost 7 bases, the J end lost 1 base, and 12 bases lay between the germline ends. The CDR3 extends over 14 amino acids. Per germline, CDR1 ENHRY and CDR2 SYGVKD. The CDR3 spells CAIMSVPGTDTQYF. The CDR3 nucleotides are TGTGCCATCATGTCGGTGCCGGGCACAGATACGCAGTATTTT.

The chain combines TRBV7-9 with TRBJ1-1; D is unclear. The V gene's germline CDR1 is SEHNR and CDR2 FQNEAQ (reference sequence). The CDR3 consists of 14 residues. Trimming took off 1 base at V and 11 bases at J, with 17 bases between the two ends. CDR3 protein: CASSLGGSESEAFF. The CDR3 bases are TGTGCCAGCAGCTTAGGTGGCTCCGAGTCGGAGGCTTTCTTT.

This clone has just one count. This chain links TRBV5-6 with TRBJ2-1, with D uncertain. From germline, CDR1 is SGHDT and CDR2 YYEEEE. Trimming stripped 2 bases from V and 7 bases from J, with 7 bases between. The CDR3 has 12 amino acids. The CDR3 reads CASSFSRNEQFF. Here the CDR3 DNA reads TGTGCCAGCAGCTTTAGCCGGAATGAGCAGTTCTTC.

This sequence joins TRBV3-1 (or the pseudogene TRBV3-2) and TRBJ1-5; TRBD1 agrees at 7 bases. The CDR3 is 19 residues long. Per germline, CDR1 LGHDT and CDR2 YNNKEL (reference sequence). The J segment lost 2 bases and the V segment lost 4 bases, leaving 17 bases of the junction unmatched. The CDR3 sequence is CASSRGRGRQGWGNQPQHF. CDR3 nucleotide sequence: TGTGCCAGCAGCCGGGGAAGGGGACGACAGGGATGGGGCAATCAGCCCCAGCATTTT.

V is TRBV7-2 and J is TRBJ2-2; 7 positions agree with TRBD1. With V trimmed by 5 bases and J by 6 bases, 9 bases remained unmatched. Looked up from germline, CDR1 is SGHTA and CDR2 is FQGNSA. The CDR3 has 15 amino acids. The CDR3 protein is CASSPDRVTSGELFF. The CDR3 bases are TGTGCCAGCAGCCCCGACAGGGTAACGTCCGGGGAGCTGTTTTTT.

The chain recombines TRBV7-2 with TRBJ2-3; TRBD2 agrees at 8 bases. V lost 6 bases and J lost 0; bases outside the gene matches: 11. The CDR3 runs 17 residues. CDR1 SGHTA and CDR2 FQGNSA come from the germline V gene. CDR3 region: CASRRGGGPASTDTQYF. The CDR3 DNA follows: TGTGCCAGCAGGCGGGGCGGGGGGCCAGCTAGCACAGATACGCAGTATTTT. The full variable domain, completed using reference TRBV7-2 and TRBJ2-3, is GAGVSQSPSNKVTEKGKDVELRCDPISGHTALYWYRQSLGQGLEFLIYFQGNSAPDKSGLPSDRFSAERTGGSVSTLTIQRTQQEDSAVYLCASRRGGGPASTDTQYFGPGTRLTVL.

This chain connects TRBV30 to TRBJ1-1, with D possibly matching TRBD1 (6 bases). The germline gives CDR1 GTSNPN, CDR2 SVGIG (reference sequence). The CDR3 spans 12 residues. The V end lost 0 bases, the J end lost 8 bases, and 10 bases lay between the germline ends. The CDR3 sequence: CAWSVGTGEAFF. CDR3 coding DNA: TGTGCCTGGAGTGTGGGAACAGGGGAAGCTTTCTTT.

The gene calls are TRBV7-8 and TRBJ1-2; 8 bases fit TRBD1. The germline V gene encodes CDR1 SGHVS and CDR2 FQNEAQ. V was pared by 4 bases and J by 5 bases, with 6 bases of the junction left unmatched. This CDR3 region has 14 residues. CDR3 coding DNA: TGTGCCAGCAGCTACGACAGGGGCTCTTATGGCTACACCTTC. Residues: CASSYDRGSYGYTF.

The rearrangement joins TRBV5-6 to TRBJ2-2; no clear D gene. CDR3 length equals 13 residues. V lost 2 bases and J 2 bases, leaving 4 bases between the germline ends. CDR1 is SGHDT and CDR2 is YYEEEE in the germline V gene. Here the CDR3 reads CASSLANTGELFF. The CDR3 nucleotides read TGTGCCAGCAGCTTAGCAAACACCGGGGAGCTGTTTTTT.

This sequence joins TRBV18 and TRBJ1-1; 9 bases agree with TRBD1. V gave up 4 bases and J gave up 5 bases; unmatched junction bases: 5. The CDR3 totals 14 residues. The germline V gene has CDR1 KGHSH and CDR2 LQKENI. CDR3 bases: TGTGCCAGCTCACAAACAGGGGGCGGAACTGAAGCTTTCTTT. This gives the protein CASSQTGGGTEAFF.

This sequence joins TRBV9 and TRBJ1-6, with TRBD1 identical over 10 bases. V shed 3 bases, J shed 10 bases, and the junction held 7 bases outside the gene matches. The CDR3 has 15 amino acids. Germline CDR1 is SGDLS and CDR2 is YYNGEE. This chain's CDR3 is CASSAGQGVGSPLHF. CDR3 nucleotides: TGTGCCAGCAGCGCTGGACAGGGGGTGGGCTCACCCCTCCACTTT.

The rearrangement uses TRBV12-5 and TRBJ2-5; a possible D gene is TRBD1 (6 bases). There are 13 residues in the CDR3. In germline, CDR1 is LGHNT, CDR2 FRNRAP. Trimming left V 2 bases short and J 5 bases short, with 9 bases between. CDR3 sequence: CASGLTGYETQYF. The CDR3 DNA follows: TGTGCTAGTGGTTTGACAGGGTACGAGACCCAGTACTTC.

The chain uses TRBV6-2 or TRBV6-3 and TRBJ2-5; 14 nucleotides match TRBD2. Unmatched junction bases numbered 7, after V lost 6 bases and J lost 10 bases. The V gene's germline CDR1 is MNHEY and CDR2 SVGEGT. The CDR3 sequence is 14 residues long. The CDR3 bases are TGTGCCAGCAGCGAATCCGGGACTAGCGGGAGCCAGTACTTC. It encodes CASSESGTSGSQYF.

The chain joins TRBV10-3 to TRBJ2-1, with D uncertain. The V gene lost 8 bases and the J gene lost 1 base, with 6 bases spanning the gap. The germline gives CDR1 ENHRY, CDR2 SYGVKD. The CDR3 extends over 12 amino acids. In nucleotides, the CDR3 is TGTGCCATCGCGTGGTCCTACAATGAGCAGTTCTTC. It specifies CAIAWSYNEQFF.